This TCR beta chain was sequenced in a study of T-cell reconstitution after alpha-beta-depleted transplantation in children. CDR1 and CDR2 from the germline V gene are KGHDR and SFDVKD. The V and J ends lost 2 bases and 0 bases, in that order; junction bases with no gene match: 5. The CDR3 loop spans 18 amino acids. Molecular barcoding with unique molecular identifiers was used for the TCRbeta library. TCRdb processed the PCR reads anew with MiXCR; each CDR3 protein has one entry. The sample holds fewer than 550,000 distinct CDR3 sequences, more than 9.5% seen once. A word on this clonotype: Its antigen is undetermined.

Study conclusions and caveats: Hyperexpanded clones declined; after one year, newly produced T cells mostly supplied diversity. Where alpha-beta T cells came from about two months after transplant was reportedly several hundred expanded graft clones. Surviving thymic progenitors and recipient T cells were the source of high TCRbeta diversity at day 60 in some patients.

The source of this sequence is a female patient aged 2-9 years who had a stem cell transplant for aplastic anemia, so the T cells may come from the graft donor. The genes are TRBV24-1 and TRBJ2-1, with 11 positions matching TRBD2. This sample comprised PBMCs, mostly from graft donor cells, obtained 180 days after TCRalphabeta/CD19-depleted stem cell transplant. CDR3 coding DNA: TGTGCCACCAGTGATTATGGGACTAGCGGTTACTCCTACAATGAGCAGTTCTTC. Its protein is CATSDYGTSGYSYNEQFF.